These T cell receptor beta chains were read from a single sample in a study of T cells in Graves' hyperthyroidism and ophthalmopathy. TCRdb reprocessed the multiplex PCR reads via MiXCR and lists one record per CDR3 protein. The repertoire holds about 250,000 distinct CDR3 sequences, with 20% to 25% as singletons. Input material: blood. Source of these receptors: a man aged 25-45 years with Graves' ophthalmopathy. Each CDR3 is given without its conserved first and last residue.

V,CDR3
TRBV5-6,ASSLGQATYGYT
TRBV20-1,SARAGLSGNTIY
TRBV20-1,SAKPGAGNTEAF
TRBV20-1,SVEILAGGHETQY
TRBV5-1,ASSLRAGVKNEQF
TRBV12-3/TRBV12-4,ASSPLRGRITEAF
TRBV24-1,ATNESQDRTFLSGANVLT
TRBV27,ASRPRTGTAYEQY
TRBV30,AWSDSGRGYT
TRBV9,ASSPGHTTGNYGYT
TRBV28,ASSSSGRVEGNEQF